The clone carrying this T cell receptor (beta chain) came up many times. Its antigen is currently unknown. Every sequencing run drew on 15-18 subjects and yielded over 200 million TCR-beta sequences. Using its own MiXCR run on the 5' RACE reads, TCRdb lists one record per CDR3 protein. The data show fewer than 60,000 distinct CDR3 sequences, approximately 3.9% seen once. The data were taken from a study of neurological immune-mediated disorders. Study-level results: Private repertoires in all groups were suggested by the finding that expanded clones across subjects shared no CDR3 amino acid sequences. When grouped phylogenetically, the repertoires of 18 of the 34 multiple sclerosis patients fell together in one related-CDR3 cluster, which is a possible signature.

Specimen: PBMCs. This sequence was found in a man in his 60s with multiple sclerosis.

The CDR3 spells CASSPRTGLDYSPLHF. The CDR3 DNA is TGTGCCAGCTCACCACGAACGGGGCTTGATTATTCACCCCTCCACTTT. The chain has TRBV18 and TRBJ1-6; D is possibly TRBD1 (5 bases). Looked up from germline, CDR1 is KGHSH and CDR2 is LQKENI. The CDR3 extends over 16 amino acids. V was clipped by 1 base and J by 8 bases, with 15 bases between them.